The 32 T cell receptor beta chains in this list originate from one sample, sequenced in a study of early stage breast cancer tumors (dated by TCRdb to about 2017). The library was obtained by the immunoSEQ multiplex PCR assay. TCRdb took this table from immuneACCESS and kept in-frame rearrangements with V and J called. Such tables lack part of the clones; where checked against another copy, unresolved V genes explain under half of the gap, and the rest is unexplained. Counted in this sample were more than 65,000 clones; about 85% of them appeared once. About 4.8% of the sample comes from the top ten. Sequenced material: blood. These receptors were taken from a person between 35 and 49 years old with breast cancer.

V usage is TRBV5-6 and J usage is TRBJ1-2; perhaps TRBD1 as D (6 bases). V lost 3 bases and J lost 3, with 12 bases in between. The CDR3 covers 14 residues. CDR1 and CDR2 from the germline V gene are SGHDT and YYEEEE. The CDR3 loop reads CASSSTGIDYGYTF. For the CDR3, the DNA is TGTGCCAGCAGCTCGACAGGTATCGACTATGGCTACACCTTC. The variable domain in full, with the rest retrieved from reference TRBV5-6 and TRBJ1-2, is DAGVTQSPTHLIKTRGQQVTLRCSPKSGHDTVSWYQQALGQGPQFIFQYYEEEERQRGNFPDRFSGHQFPNYSSELNVNALLLGDSALYLCASSSTGIDYGYTFGSGTRLTVV.

This clone has just a few counts. J is TRBJ1-1 and V is TRBV28, with D hard to call. The CDR3 spans 13 residues. From germline, CDR1 is MDHEN and CDR2 SYDVKM. The V and J ends lost 3 bases and 6 bases respectively, with 11 bases between them. The CDR3: CASSFYSSPEAFF. As DNA, the CDR3 is TGTGCCAGCAGTTTTTACTCCAGCCCTGAAGCTTTCTTT.

This chain joins TRBV7-9 and TRBJ2-2, with a possible D match to TRBD2 (5 bases). V lost 5 bases and J 2 bases, leaving 12 bases between the germline ends. Germline V gene lookup returns CDR1 SEHNR and CDR2 FQNEAQ (reference sequence). The CDR3 is 15 amino acids. CDR3 sequence: CASSDGLFNTGELFF. The CDR3 DNA reads TGTGCCAGCAGCGACGGACTTTTCAACACCGGGGAGCTGTTTTTT. Together with reference TRBV7-9 and TRBJ2-2, the CDR3 gives the full variable domain: DTGVSQNPRHKITKRGQNVTFRCDPISEHNRLYWYRQTLGQGPEFLTYFQNEAQLEKSRLLSDRFSAERPKGSFSTLEIQRTEQGDSAMYLCASSDGLFNTGELFFGEGSRLTVL.

This chain connects TRBV5-1 to TRBJ2-1, with a possible D match to TRBD2 (6 bases). The CDR3 runs to 15 residues. Trimming left V 0 bases short and J 8 bases short, with 15 bases between. The germline V gene encodes CDR1 SGHRS and CDR2 YFSETQ. The CDR3 here is CASSLAQAGIDEQFF. The CDR3 DNA reads as TGCGCCAGCAGCTTGGCCCAAGCGGGTATCGATGAGCAGTTCTTC.

This clone was seen only once. V and J are TRBV7-3 and TRBJ2-5, with 7 bases lining up with TRBD2. Trimming took 2 bases from V and 5 from J; bases not matched to a gene: 8. CDR1 is SGHTA, CDR2 FQGTGA, per germline. The CDR3 contains 15 residues. The CDR3 bases are TGTGCCAGCAGCTTAGGCGGGAGAGAGGGGGAGACCCAGTACTTC. It translates to CASSLGGREGETQYF.

The sample holds one count of this clone. J is TRBJ2-7 and V is TRBV2; 12 nucleotides agree with TRBD1. V lost 6 bases, J lost 6 bases, and 6 bases stayed unmatched. CDR1 and CDR2 from the germline V gene are SNHLY and FYNNEI. This CDR3 spans 14 amino acids. The CDR3 reads CASRDRDRGPEQYF. Here the CDR3 DNA reads TGTGCCAGCAGAGACCGGGACAGGGGGCCCGAGCAGTACTTC.

V and J are TRBV10-2 and TRBJ2-1, with no clear D. Trimming removed 4 bases from V and 10 bases from J, with 8 bases in between. Germline V gene sequence: CDR1 WSHSY, CDR2 SAAADI. This CDR3 has 11 residues. The CDR3 reads CASSGLEEQFF. CDR3 nucleotide sequence: TGCGCCAGCAGTGGGTTAGAGGAGCAGTTCTTC.

This chain connects TRBV12-5 to TRBJ2-4; 11 positions agree with TRBD2. Germline V gives CDR1 LGHNT, CDR2 FRNRAP. V lost 4 bases to trimming and J lost 1 base; unmatched junction nucleotides: 12. This CDR3 region has 19 residues. The CDR3 loop reads CASGSVLAGAVGAKNIQYF. The DNA for the CDR3 is TGTGCTAGTGGTTCAGTACTAGCGGGAGCCGTAGGGGCCAAAAACATTCAGTACTTC.

V gene TRBV2 combines with J gene TRBJ2-7; D gene uncertain. Per germline, CDR1 SNHLY and CDR2 FYNNEI. V lost 0 bases and J 3 bases, leaving 12 bases between the germline ends. The CDR3 runs to 15 residues. CDR3 in amino acids: CASSEAYSFFYEQYF. Here the CDR3 DNA reads TGTGCCAGCAGTGAAGCCTACAGTTTCTTCTACGAGCAGTACTTC.

J is TRBJ1-2 and V is TRBV9, with TRBD1 as a possible D gene (5 bases). Germline-derived CDR1 and CDR2 are SGDLS and YYNGEE. V lost 3 bases, J lost 4 bases, and 19 bases lay in between. The CDR3 is 16 amino acids. The CDR3 sequence: CASSATGRGESYGYTF. The CDR3 DNA follows: TGTGCCAGCAGCGCCACGGGGAGGGGCGAGAGCTATGGCTACACCTTC. The whole variable domain, remainder taken from reference TRBV9 and TRBJ1-2, is DSGVTQTPKHLITATGQRVTLRCSPRSGDLSVYWYQQSLDQGLQFLIQYYNGEERAKGNILERFSAQQFPDLHSELNLSSLELGDSALYFCASSATGRGESYGYTFGSGTRLTVV.

As to this clone: A read error may account for a junction end that differs from germline. The CDR3 region is CASSFSGTNTGELFF. CDR3 in DNA: TGTGCTAGCAGCTTCTCAGGGACGAACACCGGGGAGCTGTTTTTT. The J gene is TRBJ2-2, the V gene TRBV7-7, with a possible D match to TRBD1 (5 bases). The CDR3 is 15 amino acids. Per the germline V gene, CDR1 is SSHAT and CDR2 is FNYEAQ (reference sequence).

This clone was observed a few times. The gene calls are TRBV5-1 and TRBJ1-1; D unresolved. Trimming took off 2 bases at V and 1 base at J, with 12 bases between the two ends. Germline CDR1 reads SGHRS; CDR2 reads YFSETQ. This CDR3 is built from 15 residues. The CDR3 reads CASSFQAPENTEAFF. The CDR3 DNA follows: TGCGCCAGCAGCTTCCAGGCTCCAGAGAACACTGAAGCTTTCTTT.

V usage is TRBV19 and J usage is TRBJ1-2; possible D gene TRBD1, 5 bases. Trimming cost V 7 bases and J 7 bases, with 19 bases left between them. There are 14 residues in the CDR3. Germline V CDR1 and CDR2: LNHDA, SQIVND (reference sequence). The chain's CDR3 is CASTLGRQSVGYTF. The DNA of the CDR3 is TGTGCCAGTACCCTAGGCCGACAGTCAGTTGGCTACACCTTC.

The rearrangement links TRBV19 to TRBJ1-1; tentatively, D is TRBD1 (6 bases). This CDR3 region has 15 residues. The germline V gene encodes CDR1 LNHDA and CDR2 SQIVND (reference sequence). V was pared by 4 bases and J by 3 bases, with 15 bases between. In nucleotides, the CDR3 is TGTGCCAGTAGTAGGCAGGGGATAGGGGACACTGAAGCTTTCTTT. Residues: CASSRQGIGDTEAFF. The whole variable domain, filled in from reference TRBV19 and TRBJ1-1, reads DGGITQSPKYLFRKEGQNVTLSCEQNLNHDAMYWYRQDPGQGLRLIYYSQIVNDFQKGDIAEGYSVSREKKESFPLTVTSAQKNPTAFYLCASSRQGIGDTEAFFGQGTRLTVV.

V gene TRBV18 combines with J gene TRBJ2-7, with D unresolved. Trimming removed 2 bases from V and 3 bases from J, with 14 bases in between. The CDR3 is made up of 15 amino acids. The germline V gene has CDR1 KGHSH and CDR2 LQKENI. CDR3 loop: CASSPGRAGVYEQYF. In DNA, the CDR3 is TGTGCCAGCTCACCAGGTAGGGCAGGTGTCTACGAGCAGTACTTC.

About this clone: A junction end diverges from the germline sequence, so it may reflect a read error. The rearrangement uses TRBV29-1 and TRBJ2-3; D not certain. CDR3 size: 12 residues. Per the germline V gene, CDR1 is SQVTM and CDR2 is ANQGSEA. The CDR3 region is CSVPPTREHKNF. The DNA for the CDR3 is TGCAGCGTCCCCCCTACTCGAGAGCACAAAAATTTT.

The gene calls are TRBV9 and TRBJ2-7; TRBD2 matches 7 bases. The CDR3 has 15 amino acids. Germline assignment: CDR1 SGDLS and CDR2 YYNGEE. V was pared by 3 bases and J by 5 bases, with 11 bases of the junction left unmatched. Written as DNA, the CDR3 is TGTGCCAGCAGCGCGACTAGCTCAAGTCCCCACGAGCAGTACTTC. Residues: CASSATSSSPHEQYF. The full variable domain, rest sourced from reference TRBV9 and TRBJ2-7, is DSGVTQTPKHLITATGQRVTLRCSPRSGDLSVYWYQQSLDQGLQFLIQYYNGEERAKGNILERFSAQQFPDLHSELNLSSLELGDSALYFCASSATSSSPHEQYFGPGTRLTVT.

V and J are TRBV18 and TRBJ2-5; a weak D match, TRBD2 (6 bases). The CDR3 is 15 residues long. V was shortened by 2 bases and J by 7 bases, with 17 bases between the two germline ends. Germline lookup yields CDR1 KGHSH and CDR2 LQKENI. CDR3 sequence: CASSPTKEGGGTQYF. In DNA, the CDR3 is TGTGCCAGCTCACCAACCAAGGAGGGCGGTGGGACCCAGTACTTC.

V and J are TRBV6-5 and TRBJ1-1, with D perhaps matching TRBD1 (5 bases). This CDR3 is built from 14 residues. Germline V CDR1 and CDR2: MNHEY, SVGAGI. Between the trimmed V and J ends, which lost 2 bases and 6 bases, there was a span of 13 bases. The CDR3 reads CASSYSGRGAEAFF. The DNA of the CDR3 is TGTGCCAGCAGTTACAGCGGGCGGGGCGCTGAAGCTTTCTTT.

V usage is TRBV2 and J usage is TRBJ1-5, with D uncertain. Trimming removed 2 bases at V and 3 bases at J, with 8 bases between. The CDR3 contains 14 residues. CDR1 and CDR2 from the germline V gene are SNHLY and FYNNEI. The CDR3 region is CASSELRNNQPQHF. DNA for the CDR3: TGTGCCAGCAGTGAACTGCGGAACAATCAGCCCCAGCATTTT.

The rearrangement links TRBV25-1 to TRBJ1-2; no clear D. The V gene's germline CDR1 is MGHDK and CDR2 SYGVNS. V lost 1 base and J 4 bases, leaving 10 bases between the germline ends. CDR3 length equals 14 residues. The CDR3 here is CASSELGNAYGYTF. CDR3 DNA: TGTGCCAGCAGTGAATTAGGTAATGCCTATGGCTACACCTTC.

This rearrangement joins TRBV6-5 to TRBJ1-5; D gene uncertain. This CDR3 is 14 amino acids long. Trimming left V 6 bases short and J 3 bases short, with 12 bases between. Germline assignment: CDR1 MNHEY and CDR2 SVGAGI. CDR3 DNA sequence: TGTGCCAGCAGCTCGGGGTGGCCCAATCAGCCCCAGCATTTT. Translation: CASSSGWPNQPQHF.

The rearrangement links TRBV6-1 to TRBJ1-2; D perhaps matches TRBD1 (6 bases). The CDR3 runs to 14 residues. V lost 7 bases and J 3 bases, leaving 15 bases between the germline ends. Germline V gene sequence: CDR1 MNHNS, CDR2 SASEGT. The CDR3 reads CASIKQGKDYGYTF. In DNA, the CDR3 is TGTGCCAGCATAAAACAGGGAAAGGACTATGGCTACACCTTC.

The rearrangement joins TRBV6-5 to TRBJ1-1, with D maybe TRBD1 (5 bases). Germline CDR1 MNHEY, CDR2 SVGAGI. Trimming cost V 6 bases and J 7 bases, with 18 bases left between them. CDR3 size: 14 residues. The CDR3, as DNA: TGTGCCAGCAGAAGACCTACGGGGCTTAATGAAGCTTTCTTT. This encodes CASRRPTGLNEAFF.

This chain uses TRBV28 with TRBJ2-7; no firm D call. The V gene lost 5 bases and the J gene lost 6 bases, with 23 bases spanning the gap. CDR3 length: 16 amino acids. The germline gives CDR1 MDHEN, CDR2 SYDVKM. The CDR3 DNA follows: TGTGCCAGCAGTGATAATTTGGGTCTATCAGGCCTCGAGCAGTACTTC. Translating gives CASSDNLGLSGLEQYF.

This chain uses TRBV6-5 with TRBJ1-1; D unresolved. This CDR3 has 16 residues. The germline V and J ends were trimmed by 0 bases and 0 bases, with 11 bases remaining between them. The V gene's germline CDR1 is MNHEY and CDR2 SVGAGI. CDR3 bases: TGTGCCAGCAGTTACTCGACTGGCAGCATGAACACTGAAGCTTTCTTT. It encodes CASSYSTGSMNTEAFF.

The gene calls are TRBV23-1 and TRBJ1-5; D gene unclear. TRBV23-1 falls under the ORF class, with uncertain function. Deletions cut 0 bases from V and 4 bases from J, with 13 bases between. The CDR3 contains 16 residues. The CDR3 loop reads CASSQSCAAFNQPQHF. The CDR3, as DNA: TGCGCCAGCAGTCAATCCTGCGCGGCTTTTAATCAGCCCCAGCATTTT.

This chain connects TRBV2 to TRBJ1-2; D remains ambiguous. Germline V lookup: CDR1 SNHLY, CDR2 FYNNEI. CDR3 length equals 12 residues. Trimming cost V 6 bases and J 8 bases, with 13 bases left between them. CDR3 nucleotide sequence: TGTGCCAGCAGCCTACAGCCGGCGGGCTACACCTTC. It encodes CASSLQPAGYTF.

DNA of the CDR3: TGCAGTGCTAGGCAGGGCGAGCAGTACTTC. Its protein product is CSARQGEQYF. The chain employs TRBV20-1 and TRBJ2-7, with a tentative D call TRBD1 (5 bases). This CDR3 region has 10 residues. Trimming stripped 3 bases from V and 6 bases from J, with 6 bases between. Per the germline V gene, CDR1 is DFQATT and CDR2 is SNEGSKA (reference sequence).

The chain combines TRBV5-4 with TRBJ2-5; TRBD2 agrees at 11 bases. The CDR3 has 16 amino acids. Trimming took 3 bases from V and 2 from J; bases not matched to a gene: 6. Germline V gene lookup returns CDR1 SGHNT and CDR2 YYREEE (reference sequence). Written as DNA, the CDR3 is TGTGCCAGCAGCTCCGGGACTAGCGGAGGTCAAGAGACCCAGTACTTC. Translation gives CASSSGTSGGQETQYF.

This clone appeared a single time. The chain links TRBV18 to TRBJ2-1; D is ambiguous. V lost 3 bases and J lost 6, with 9 bases in between. The CDR3 is made up of 13 amino acids. Germline V gene lookup returns CDR1 KGHSH and CDR2 LQKENI. The CDR3 DNA is TGTGCCAGCTCACCCAATAAAGGCAATGAGCAGTTCTTC. Protein: CASSPNKGNEQFF.

The CDR3 DNA reads TGTGCCAGCAGCTTTGGCCCTCCAGCCTTGAACACTGAAGCTTTCTTT. Its translation: CASSFGPPALNTEAFF. The chain is built from TRBV7-2 and TRBJ1-1; no clear D. The CDR3 runs to 16 residues. Germline CDR1 reads SGHTA; CDR2 reads FQGNSA. Deletions cut 3 bases from V and 0 bases from J, with 14 bases between.